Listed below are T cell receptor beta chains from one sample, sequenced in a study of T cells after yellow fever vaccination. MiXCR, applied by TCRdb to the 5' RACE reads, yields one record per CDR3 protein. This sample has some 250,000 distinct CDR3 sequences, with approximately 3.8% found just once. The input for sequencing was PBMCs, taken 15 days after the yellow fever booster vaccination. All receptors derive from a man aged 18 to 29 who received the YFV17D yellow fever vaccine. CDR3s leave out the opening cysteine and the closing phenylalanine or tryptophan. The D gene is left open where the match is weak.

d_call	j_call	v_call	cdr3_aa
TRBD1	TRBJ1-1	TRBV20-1	SAWGQGMRLNTEAF
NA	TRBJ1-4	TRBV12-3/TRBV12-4	ASSPGAPTNEKLF
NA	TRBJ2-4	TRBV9	ASSVKGGLDIQY
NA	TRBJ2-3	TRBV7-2	ASSPRRSLTRTDTQY
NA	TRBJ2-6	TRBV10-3	AISDRPSSGANVLT
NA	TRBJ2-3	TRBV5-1	ASSPRYPGTDTQY
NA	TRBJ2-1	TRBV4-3	ASSHLKGGVSYNEQF
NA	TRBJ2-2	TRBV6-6	ATSVGWHGELF
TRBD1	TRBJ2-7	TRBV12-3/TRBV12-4	ASSPQGTGAYEQY
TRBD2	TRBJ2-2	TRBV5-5	AYSGTRHGELF
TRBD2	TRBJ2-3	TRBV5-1	ASSLVGTSGGNTDTQY
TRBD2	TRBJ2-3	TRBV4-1	ASSSRGLAENTDTQY
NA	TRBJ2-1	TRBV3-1	ASSQDRNEQF
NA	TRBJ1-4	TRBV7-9	ASSLQLYSEKLF
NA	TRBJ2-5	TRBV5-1	ASSTGPIQETQY
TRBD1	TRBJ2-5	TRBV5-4	ASSRGQREETQY
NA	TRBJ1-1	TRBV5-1	ASSADGSNTEAF
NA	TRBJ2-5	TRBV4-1	ASSQGTGQETQY
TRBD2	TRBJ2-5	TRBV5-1	ASRLAGVQETQY
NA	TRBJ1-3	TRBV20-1	SARDYEGGGNTIY
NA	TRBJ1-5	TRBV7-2	ASSRRLYSNQPQH
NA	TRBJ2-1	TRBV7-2	ASTALALNEQF
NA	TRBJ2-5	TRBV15	ATSRGYTQY
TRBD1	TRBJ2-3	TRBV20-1	SADRPSTDTQY
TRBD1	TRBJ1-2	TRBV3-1	ASSKQGLGYGYT
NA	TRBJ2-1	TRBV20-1	SASPGGFARQF
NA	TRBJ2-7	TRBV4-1	ASSQTNSYEQY
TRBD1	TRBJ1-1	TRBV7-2	ASSPGTGKAF
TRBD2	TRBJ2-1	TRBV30	AWSVGGGAYNEQF
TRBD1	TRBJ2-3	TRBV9	ASSEGQGAADTQY
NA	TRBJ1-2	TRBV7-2	ASRPPGGYYGYT
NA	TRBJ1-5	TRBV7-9	ASSSIRGRNQPQH
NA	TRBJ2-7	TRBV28	ASSFWGSSYEQY
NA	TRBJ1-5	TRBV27	ASSFGGYNQPQH
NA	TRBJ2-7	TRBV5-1	ASSWDGSSYEQY
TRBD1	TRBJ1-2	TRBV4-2	ASSQVLGQDHYGYT
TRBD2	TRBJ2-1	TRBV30	AWRAAGASGMEQF
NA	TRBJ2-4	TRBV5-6	ASSLGRPRRAEAKNIQY
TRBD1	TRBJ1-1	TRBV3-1	ASRGQDLNTEAF
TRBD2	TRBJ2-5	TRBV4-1	ASSRTGQHEAGGPRETQY
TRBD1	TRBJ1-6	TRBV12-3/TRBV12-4	ASGVRTGGPRVH
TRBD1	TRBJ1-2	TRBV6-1	ASNRGQSNYGYT
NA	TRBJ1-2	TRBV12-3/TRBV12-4	ASRLTGHNNNYGYT
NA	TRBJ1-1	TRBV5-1	ASTLDGGRTEAF
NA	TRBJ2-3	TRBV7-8	ASSLRPPSGRDTQY
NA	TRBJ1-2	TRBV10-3	AISASRQEPNYGYT
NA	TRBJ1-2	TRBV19	ASSYLLTGNYGYT
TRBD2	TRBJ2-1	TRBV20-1	SAAGTSLNEQF
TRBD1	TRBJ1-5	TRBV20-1	SAMTGSGQPQH
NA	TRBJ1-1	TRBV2	ASQVMFGPNTEAF
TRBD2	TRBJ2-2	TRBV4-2	ASSLLAGGRTGELF